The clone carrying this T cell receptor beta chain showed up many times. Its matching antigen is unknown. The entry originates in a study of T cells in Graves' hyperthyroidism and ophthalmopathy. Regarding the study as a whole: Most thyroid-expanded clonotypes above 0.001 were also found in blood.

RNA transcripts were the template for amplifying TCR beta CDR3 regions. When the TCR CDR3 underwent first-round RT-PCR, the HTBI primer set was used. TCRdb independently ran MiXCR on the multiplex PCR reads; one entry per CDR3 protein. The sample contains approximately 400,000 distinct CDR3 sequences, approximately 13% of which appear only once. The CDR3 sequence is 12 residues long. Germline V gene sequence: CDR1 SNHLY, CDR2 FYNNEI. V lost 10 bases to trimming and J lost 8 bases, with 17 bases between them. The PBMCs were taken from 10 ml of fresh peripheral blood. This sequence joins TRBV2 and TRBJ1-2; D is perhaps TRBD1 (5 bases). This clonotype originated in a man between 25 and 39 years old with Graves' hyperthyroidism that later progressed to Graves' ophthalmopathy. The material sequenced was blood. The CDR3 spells CAITGGVEGYTF. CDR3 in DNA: TGTGCCATCACGGGGGGGGTCGAAGGCTACACCTTC.